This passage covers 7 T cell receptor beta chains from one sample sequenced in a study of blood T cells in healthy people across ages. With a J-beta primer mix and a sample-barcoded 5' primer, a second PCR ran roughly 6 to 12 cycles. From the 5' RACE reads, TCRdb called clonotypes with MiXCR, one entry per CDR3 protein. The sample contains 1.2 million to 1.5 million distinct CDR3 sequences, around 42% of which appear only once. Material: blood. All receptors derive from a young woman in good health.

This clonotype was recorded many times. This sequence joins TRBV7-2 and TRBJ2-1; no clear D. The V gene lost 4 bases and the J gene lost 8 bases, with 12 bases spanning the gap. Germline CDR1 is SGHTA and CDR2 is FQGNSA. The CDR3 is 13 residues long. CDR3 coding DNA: TGTGCCAGCAGCTCGGACCTGGCCTATGAGCAGTTCTTC. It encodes CASSSDLAYEQFF.

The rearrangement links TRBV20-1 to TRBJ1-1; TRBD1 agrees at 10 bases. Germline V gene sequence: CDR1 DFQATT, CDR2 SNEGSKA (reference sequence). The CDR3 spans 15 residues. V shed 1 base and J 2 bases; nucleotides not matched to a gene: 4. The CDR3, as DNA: TGCAGTGCTAGAGCGACAGGGGGCCTTAACACTGAAGCTTTCTTT. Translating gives CSARATGGLNTEAFF.

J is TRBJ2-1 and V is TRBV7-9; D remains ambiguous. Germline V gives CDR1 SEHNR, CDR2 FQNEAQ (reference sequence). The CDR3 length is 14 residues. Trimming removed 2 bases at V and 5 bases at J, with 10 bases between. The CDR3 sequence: CASSLRRLHNEQFF. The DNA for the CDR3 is TGTGCCAGCAGCTTACGACGCCTCCACAATGAGCAGTTCTTC.

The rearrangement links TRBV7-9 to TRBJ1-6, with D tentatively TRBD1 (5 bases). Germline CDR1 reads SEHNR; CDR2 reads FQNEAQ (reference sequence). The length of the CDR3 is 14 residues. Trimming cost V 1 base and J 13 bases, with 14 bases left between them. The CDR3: CASSLVGPPSPLHF. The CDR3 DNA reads TGTGCCAGCAGCTTAGTGGGGCCGCCTAGCCCCCTCCACTTT.

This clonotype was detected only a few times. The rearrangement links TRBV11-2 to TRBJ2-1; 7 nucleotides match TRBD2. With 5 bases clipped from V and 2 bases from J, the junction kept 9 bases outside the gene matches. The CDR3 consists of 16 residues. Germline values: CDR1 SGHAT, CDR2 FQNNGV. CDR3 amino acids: CASSPLPGGAYNEQFF. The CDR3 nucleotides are TGTGCCAGCAGCCCACTCCCTGGGGGGGCCTACAATGAGCAGTTCTTC.

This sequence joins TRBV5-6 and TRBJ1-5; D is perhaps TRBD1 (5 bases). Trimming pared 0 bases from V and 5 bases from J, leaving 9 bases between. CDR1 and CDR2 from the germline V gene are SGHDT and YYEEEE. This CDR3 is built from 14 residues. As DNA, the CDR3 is TGTGCCAGCAGCTTGGGGCCCAGGGATCAGCCCCAGCATTTT. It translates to CASSLGPRDQPQHF.

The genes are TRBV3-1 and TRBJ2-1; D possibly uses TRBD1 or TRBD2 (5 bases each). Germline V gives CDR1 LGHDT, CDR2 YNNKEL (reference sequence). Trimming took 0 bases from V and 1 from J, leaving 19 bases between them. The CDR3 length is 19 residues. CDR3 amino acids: CASSQDGRGGTLSYNEQFF. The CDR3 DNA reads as TGTGCCAGCAGCCAAGATGGAAGGGGTGGGACGCTTTCCTACAATGAGCAGTTCTTC.